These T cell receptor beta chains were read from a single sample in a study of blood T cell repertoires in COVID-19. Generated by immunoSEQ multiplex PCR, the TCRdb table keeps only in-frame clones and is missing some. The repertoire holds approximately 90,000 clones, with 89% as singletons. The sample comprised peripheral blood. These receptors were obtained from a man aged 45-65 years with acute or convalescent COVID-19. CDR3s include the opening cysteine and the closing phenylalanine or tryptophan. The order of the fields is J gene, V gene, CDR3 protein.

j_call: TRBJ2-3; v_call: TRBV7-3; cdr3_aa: CASSTGLGGAVQYF
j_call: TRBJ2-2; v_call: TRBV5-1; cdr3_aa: CASEPGQGNTGELFF
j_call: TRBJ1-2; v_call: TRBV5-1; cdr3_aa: CASSLARPGGTEYGYTF
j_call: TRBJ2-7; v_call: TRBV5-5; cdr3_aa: CASSRQGAHEQYF
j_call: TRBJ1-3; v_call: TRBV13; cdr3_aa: CASSLQGTGNTIYF
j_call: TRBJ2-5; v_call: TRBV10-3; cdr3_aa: CAISESPLLGVKYF
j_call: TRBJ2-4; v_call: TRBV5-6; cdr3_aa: CASSLQNIQYF
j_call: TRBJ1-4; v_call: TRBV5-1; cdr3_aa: CASSAPTGSGGLNEKLFF
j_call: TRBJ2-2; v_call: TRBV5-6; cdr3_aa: CASSQGDYANTGELFF
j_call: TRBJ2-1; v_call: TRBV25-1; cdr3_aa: CASSGDTVYNEQFF
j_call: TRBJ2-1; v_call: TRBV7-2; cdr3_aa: CASSLQGTLYNEQFF
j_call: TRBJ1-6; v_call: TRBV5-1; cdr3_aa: CASSLENSYNSPLHF
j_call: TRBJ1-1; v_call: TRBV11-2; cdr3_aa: CASTRDRGTEAFF
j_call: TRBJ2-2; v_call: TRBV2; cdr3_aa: CASIQIVTGELFF
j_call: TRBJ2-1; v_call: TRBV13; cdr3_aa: CASSPRLAGGYNEQFF
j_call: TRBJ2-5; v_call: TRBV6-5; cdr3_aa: CASSYSQTGGRETQYF
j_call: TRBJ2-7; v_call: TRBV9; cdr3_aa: CASSQEGLFEDEQYF
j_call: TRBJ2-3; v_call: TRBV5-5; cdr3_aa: CASSPSMVAGYTDTQYF
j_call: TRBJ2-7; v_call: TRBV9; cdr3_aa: CASSVWDSSPSEQYF
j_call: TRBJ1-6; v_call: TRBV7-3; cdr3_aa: CASSLTALWDRVNSPLHF
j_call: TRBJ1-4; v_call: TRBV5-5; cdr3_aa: CASSFAVHNEKLFF
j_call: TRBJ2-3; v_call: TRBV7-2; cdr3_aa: CASSLIGRRGPGNTQYF
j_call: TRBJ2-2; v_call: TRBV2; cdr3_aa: CASRQDRVTGELFF
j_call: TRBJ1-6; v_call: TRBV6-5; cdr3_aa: CASSYTRDGNSPLHF
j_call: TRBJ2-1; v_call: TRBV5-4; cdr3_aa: CASSRESRTSGGQFF
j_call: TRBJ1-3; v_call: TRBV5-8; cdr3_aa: CASSHRGFSGNTIYF
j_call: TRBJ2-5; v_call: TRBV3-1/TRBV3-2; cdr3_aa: CASSHFRTSGVGETQYF
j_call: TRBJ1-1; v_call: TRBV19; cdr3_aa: CASSTGDMNTEAFF
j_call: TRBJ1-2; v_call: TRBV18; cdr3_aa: CASSPLILNYGYTF
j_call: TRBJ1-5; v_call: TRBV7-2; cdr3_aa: CASSLVMTANQPQHF
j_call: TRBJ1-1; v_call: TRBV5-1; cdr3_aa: CASSSETGYTEAFF
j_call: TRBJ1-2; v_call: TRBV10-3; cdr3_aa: CAISDGQGANGYTF
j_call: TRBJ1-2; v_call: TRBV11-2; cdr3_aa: CASSLGWGLIGQGNYGYTF
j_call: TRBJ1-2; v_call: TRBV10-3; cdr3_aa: CAPPGTAWEGYTF
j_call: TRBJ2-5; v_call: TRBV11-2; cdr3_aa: CASSLDRETQYF
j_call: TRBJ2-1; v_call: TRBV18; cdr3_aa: CASSPTTSGTEQFF
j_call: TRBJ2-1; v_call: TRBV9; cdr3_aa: CASSVDPGGYNEQFF
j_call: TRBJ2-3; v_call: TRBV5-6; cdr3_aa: CASSYYNTDTQYF
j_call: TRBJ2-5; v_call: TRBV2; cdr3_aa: CASSEQSRETQYF
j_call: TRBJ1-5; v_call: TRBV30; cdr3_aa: CAWSVRGQINQPQHF
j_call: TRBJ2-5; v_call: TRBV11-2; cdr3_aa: CASSLGRQETQYF
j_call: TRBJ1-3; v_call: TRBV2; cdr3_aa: CASSLKNSGNTIYF
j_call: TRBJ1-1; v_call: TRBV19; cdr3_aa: CASSIRLTGGRPEAFF
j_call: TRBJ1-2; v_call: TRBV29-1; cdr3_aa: CSVIDRGQDGYTF
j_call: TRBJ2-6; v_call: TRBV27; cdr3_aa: CASSWGLGANVLTF
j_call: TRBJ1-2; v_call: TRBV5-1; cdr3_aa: CASSLAGIGGYGYTF
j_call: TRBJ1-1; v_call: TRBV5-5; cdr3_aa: CASSFEGNTEAFF
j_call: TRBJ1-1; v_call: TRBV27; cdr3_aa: CASSQVLSTEAFF
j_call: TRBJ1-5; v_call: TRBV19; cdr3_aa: CASSDRTNQPQHF
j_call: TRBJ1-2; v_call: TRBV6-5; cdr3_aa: CASRSQNYGYTF
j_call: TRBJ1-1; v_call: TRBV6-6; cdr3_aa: CASSARQGNTEAFF
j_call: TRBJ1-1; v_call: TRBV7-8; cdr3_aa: CASSWDRAPNTEAFF
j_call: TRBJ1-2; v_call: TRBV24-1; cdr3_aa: CATSDATTLGGGYTF
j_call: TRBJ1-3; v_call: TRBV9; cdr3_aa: CASSPHAGSTSIYF
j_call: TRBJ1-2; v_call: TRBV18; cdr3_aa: CASSPGQSIYGYTF
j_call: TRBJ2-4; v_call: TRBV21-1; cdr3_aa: CASSKTPTGGAAKNIQYF
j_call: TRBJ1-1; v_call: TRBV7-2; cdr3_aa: CASSFSSGGNTEAFF